This T cell receptor (beta chain) emerged from a study of blood T cell repertoires in COVID-19. Background on the study: From the United States, Italy and Spain came samples of acute and convalescent COVID-19. The analysed material was cDNA or gDNA that came from T cells, B-cell-depleted T cells, or PBMCs.

The germline CDR1 and CDR2 sequences are MRHNA and SNTAGT. V was pared by 5 bases and J by 15 bases, with 20 bases between. The CDR3 has 13 residues. How the authors handled the data: Amplified reference gene primers provided the basis for estimating nucleated cell counts. Clones were sequenced by immunoSEQ multiplex PCR, and TCRdb holds only the in-frame ones, with some missing. V, J and clone size derive from that table, while D and trimming were established from the DNA sequence. The sample carries 250,000 or so clones, 75% to 90% recorded once. The clonotype originates from a woman between 40 and 55 years old who had recovered from COVID-19. The chain uses TRBV6-4 and TRBJ2-1, with a weak D call TRBD2 (5 bases). The sequenced sample was peripheral blood. The CDR3 DNA reads as TGTGCCAGCAGTAATAACATCGGTGGAGCGGTGTTCTTC. Translation gives CASSNNIGGAVFF.